This entry features one T cell receptor (beta chain) sequence. What it binds is unknown. Expressed TCRB transcripts were sequenced after all isolated RNA was converted to cDNA. Profiled with immunoSEQ multiplex PCR; TCRdb holds only in-frame clones, not every one. This sample has around 280,000 clones, with 15% found just once. V lost 2 bases, J lost 6 bases, and 11 bases stayed unmatched. The length of the CDR3 is 17 residues. In germline, CDR1 is MGHRA, CDR2 YSYEKL. This specimen belongs to a study of beta chain features in type 1 diabetes. Study-level information: Patients did not differ from healthy donors in age, gender or cell yield. Sorted cells numbering over 95,000,000 were examined across all samples. Broader study findings: There was a possibility that cDNA sequencing over-represented cells with high TCR expression. The study found moderately but significantly shorter TCRB CDR3s in all four CD4+ subsets of Type 1 diabetes patients.

The receptor was derived from a man between 18 and 29 years old with type 1 diabetes. V gene TRBV4-1 combines with J gene TRBJ1-5; 9 bases agree with TRBD1. Source material: naive CD4+ T cells from blood. This CDR3 is CASSQHPGQGSGQPQHF. As DNA, the CDR3 is TGCGCCAGCAGCCAACACCCGGGACAGGGAAGTGGTCAGCCCCAGCATTTT.